The 16 T cell receptor beta chains in this list originate from one sample, sequenced in a study of Graves' ophthalmopathy and Graves' hyperthyroidism. Amplification of TCR beta CDR3 regions used RNA transcripts. The authors performed first-round RT-PCR with HTBI primers and then a second-round multiplex PCR. TCRdb reprocessed the multiplex PCR reads via MiXCR and lists one record per CDR3 protein. The repertoire consists of about 480,000 distinct CDR3 sequences, with approximately 15% occurring once and the leading ten covering approximately 9.8%. Material for sequencing was blood. The receptors were gathered from a woman in her 30s with Graves' ophthalmopathy.

This clonotype was recorded at least ten times. The genes are TRBV5-1 and TRBJ1-1, with 8 bases identical to TRBD1. The CDR3 spans 14 residues. CDR1 SGHRS and CDR2 YFSETQ come from the germline V gene. The V segment lost 4 bases and the J segment 2 bases; nucleotides outside the gene matches: 4. In nucleotides, the CDR3 is TGCGCCAGCAGCAACGGACAGGGCAACACTGAAGCTTTCTTT. Its protein is CASSNGQGNTEAFF.

At least ten counts were recorded for this clonotype. The chain is built from TRBV20-1 and TRBJ2-5; TRBD1 aligns across 7 bases. The germline CDR1 and CDR2 sequences are DFQATT and SNEGSKA (reference sequence). The CDR3 covers 19 residues. The junction had 17 bases not matched to a gene; V was cut back by 0 bases and J by 1 base. Here the CDR3 reads CSARDAYQRQGPFQETQYF. CDR3 nucleotide sequence: TGCAGTGCTAGAGACGCCTATCAAAGACAGGGACCATTCCAAGAGACCCAGTACTTC.

The V call is TRBV7-2, the J call TRBJ2-7; possible D gene TRBD1, 6 bases. There are 15 residues in the CDR3. Trimming pared 3 bases from V and 0 bases from J, leaving 12 bases between. The germline gives CDR1 SGHTA, CDR2 FQGNSA. This CDR3 reads CASSFQQGRSYEQYF. CDR3 DNA sequence: TGTGCCAGCAGCTTTCAGCAGGGGCGCTCCTACGAGCAGTACTTC.

The chain couples TRBV14 to TRBJ1-1; D unresolved. Germline V lookup: CDR1 SGHDN, CDR2 FVKESK. Trimming removed 4 bases at V and 1 base at J, with 10 bases between. There are 14 residues in the CDR3. CDR3 sequence: CASSRTAPNTEAFF. CDR3 in DNA: TGTGCCAGCAGCCGTACAGCTCCGAACACTGAAGCTTTCTTT.

This clonotype occurred many times. The chain combines TRBV7-8 with TRBJ2-7, with 7 nucleotides matching TRBD1. From germline, CDR1 is SGHVS and CDR2 FQNEAQ. There are 13 residues in the CDR3. With 4 bases clipped from V and 6 bases from J, the junction kept 6 bases outside the gene matches. The chain's CDR3 is CASSSNRGLEQYF. The CDR3 region has the DNA TGTGCCAGCAGCTCTAACAGGGGTCTCGAGCAGTACTTC.

This clonotype was seen ten or more times. The rearrangement links TRBV19 to TRBJ2-2, with D perhaps matching TRBD1 (6 bases). The germline V gene encodes CDR1 LNHDA and CDR2 SQIVND (reference sequence). V lost 6 bases and J lost 4, with 15 bases in between. The CDR3 loop spans 15 amino acids. CDR3 amino acids: CASREDRTFTGELFF. The CDR3, as DNA: TGTGCCAGTAGAGAAGACAGGACCTTCACCGGGGAGCTGTTTTTT.

This clonotype was detected many times. The rearrangement links TRBV7-3 to TRBJ1-3, with 8 positions matching TRBD1. The CDR3 length is 14 residues. The germline V gene has CDR1 SGHTA and CDR2 FQGTGA. The V and J ends lost 5 bases and 4 bases, in that order; junction bases with no gene match: 4. CDR3 in amino acids: CASSPTGVGNTIYF. The DNA for the CDR3 is TGTGCCAGCAGCCCGACAGGGGTCGGAAACACCATATATTTT.

In this sample, this clonotype turned up many times. The chain is built from TRBV24-1 and TRBJ1-1; D remains unclear. CDR1 and CDR2 from the germline V gene are KGHDR and SFDVKD. CDR3 length: 12 residues. V lost 5 bases and J lost 8, with 11 bases in between. Written as DNA, the CDR3 is TGTGCCACCAGTGGCGGTCGGGGAGAAGCTTTCTTT. It is translated as CATSGGRGEAFF.

This clonotype was observed many times. V usage is TRBV6-2 or TRBV6-3 and J usage is TRBJ2-2; D is unclear. The germline V gene encodes CDR1 MNHEY and CDR2 SVGEGT. The CDR3 is 13 amino acids. V lost 5 bases, J lost 6 bases, and 10 bases lay in between. The CDR3, as DNA: TGTGCCAGCAGTCCTGCCTGGGCCGGGGAGCTGTTTTTT. Its translation is CASSPAWAGELFF.

Many counts were recorded for this clonotype. The rearrangement uses TRBV2 and TRBJ2-7; the D gene is possibly TRBD1 (5 bases). Trimming shortened V by 4 bases and J by 6 bases, and 16 bases separated the two germline ends. CDR3 size: 14 residues. Germline lookup yields CDR1 SNHLY and CDR2 FYNNEI. The CDR3 nucleotides read TGTGCCAGCAGTGTAAGGGGTGGAAGGATCGAGCAGTACTTC. Protein sequence: CASSVRGGRIEQYF.

This clonotype has a count of ten or more. J is TRBJ2-7 and V is TRBV11-2; D uncertain. The CDR3 has 13 residues. Germline values: CDR1 SGHAT, CDR2 FQNNGV. Trimming stripped 5 bases from V and 3 bases from J, with 11 bases between. The CDR3 DNA reads as TGTGCCAGCAGCCCCTTCCAAGTCTACGAGCAGTACTTC. It specifies CASSPFQVYEQYF.

This clonotype was seen many times. The rearrangement joins TRBV27 to TRBJ2-7; 7 bases agree with TRBD1. This CDR3 has 14 residues. CDR1 is MNHEY and CDR2 is SMNVEV in the germline V gene (reference sequence). V shed 8 bases and J 1 base; nucleotides not matched to a gene: 8. CDR3 protein: CASRRQGRSYEQYF. The CDR3 DNA follows: TGTGCCAGCCGCAGACAGGGACGTTCCTACGAGCAGTACTTC.

This clonotype was counted at least ten times. This chain joins TRBV7-2 and TRBJ1-2, with unresolved D. Germline assignment: CDR1 SGHTA and CDR2 FQGNSA. This CDR3 region has 14 residues. V lost 5 bases to trimming and J lost 1 base, with 11 bases between them. CDR3 amino acids: CASSRPSLNYGYTF. CDR3 in DNA: TGTGCCAGCAGCCGCCCCAGCCTTAACTATGGCTACACCTTC.

This clonotype has a count of ten or more. J is TRBJ1-1 and V is TRBV11-3, with a possible D match to TRBD1 (5 bases). The CDR3 has 16 residues. V shed 7 bases and J shed 4 bases, with 22 bases lying between them. Germline CDR1 reads SGHNT; CDR2 reads YENEEA. The CDR3 nucleotides read TGTGCCAGCAACCCTGGGAGGGGCTTAAGGAGCACTGAAGCTTTCTTT. Protein product: CASNPGRGLRSTEAFF.

The chain joins TRBV6-5 to TRBJ2-2, with 8 bases identical to TRBD2. There are 16 residues in the CDR3. The V segment lost 2 bases and the J segment 1 base; nucleotides outside the gene matches: 3. Germline values: CDR1 MNHEY, CDR2 SVGAGI. CDR3 sequence (DNA): TGTGCCAGCAGTTACGGTGCGGGGGGGAACACCGGGGAGCTGTTTTTT. Protein product: CASSYGAGGNTGELFF.

This clonotype was counted many times. The chain carries TRBV6-1 and TRBJ2-5, with D possibly TRBD1 on 5 matching bases. Germline values: CDR1 MNHNS, CDR2 SASEGT. The V end was cut by 7 bases, the J end by 5 bases, with 14 bases between. The CDR3 length is 13 residues. The CDR3 region has the DNA TGTGCCAGCACGGCAGGGAATCGGGAGACCCAGTACTTC. It encodes CASTAGNRETQYF.